Included here is one T cell receptor (beta chain) sequence, with context. As yet, its antigen is unknown. The data were obtained in a study of shared clonotypes between healthy human individuals. Germline values: CDR1 MGHDK, CDR2 SYGVNS. Between the trimmed V and J ends, which lost 4 bases and 2 bases, there was a span of 11 bases. The CDR3 loop spans 15 amino acids. Broader study findings: Among donors, clonotype sharing was expected to be affected by sequencing depth. Donors were few, which limited the genetic and exposure-history diversity represented. Generation of non-shared clonotypes was less probable than generation of clonotypes shared by all four donors.

Here immunoSEQ multiplex PCR was the method, and the copy in TCRdb shows in-frame clones only, minus some. The data show around 940,000 clones, 60% to 85% seen once. The source of this sequence is a young man in good health. Sequenced sample: memory CD4+ T cells sorted from blood. Sample subset: CD45RA-negative fraction. The chain is built from TRBV25-1 and TRBJ2-2, with unresolved D. The CDR3 DNA reads TGTGCCAGCAGTGGAGATCCCTTTAACACCGGGGAGCTGTTTTTT. Amino acid sequence: CASSGDPFNTGELFF.